The 31 T cell receptor beta chains in this list originate from one sample, sequenced in a study of T cells in Graves' hyperthyroidism and ophthalmopathy. Amplification of TCR beta CDR3 regions was performed using RNA transcripts as template. HTBI primers drove first-round RT-PCR of the TCR CDR3. MiXCR was run by TCRdb on the multiplex PCR reads, yielding one entry per CDR3 protein. Found here are approximately 500,000 distinct CDR3 sequences, more than 45% of them singletons; the top ten hold about 8.3%. The sample was peripheral blood or thyroid tissue (not recorded which). Every receptor here comes from a woman under 30 with Graves' hyperthyroidism.

To note about this clonotype: A read error may account for a junction end that differs from germline. The CDR3 DNA reads as TGTGTCAGCAGCGTGGACAGGGGCGGTCAGCCCCAGCATTTT. It yields the protein CVSSVDRGGQPQHF. V and J are TRBV9 and TRBJ1-5; 9 nucleotides line up with TRBD1. Germline CDR1 reads SGDLS; CDR2 reads YYNGEE. This CDR3 is built from 14 residues.

The rearrangement uses TRBV10-3 and TRBJ2-7, with D possibly matching TRBD1 (5 bases). This CDR3 has 11 amino acids. Germline V CDR1 and CDR2: ENHRY, SYGVKD. Trimming cost V 11 bases and J 7 bases, with 15 bases left between them. The CDR3 coding sequence is TGTGCCGCTGGACATGGCTTTGAGCAGTACTTC. Translated: CAAGHGFEQYF.

This clonotype was observed at least ten times. The rearrangement joins TRBV6-1 to TRBJ1-1; TRBD1 is a possible D gene (5 bases). This CDR3 has 14 residues. V was clipped by 0 bases and J by 1 base, with 6 bases between them. The germline V gene encodes CDR1 MNHNS and CDR2 SASEGT. CDR3 sequence reads: CASSEAQGNTEAFF. As DNA, the CDR3 is TGTGCCAGCAGTGAAGCGCAGGGGAACACTGAAGCTTTCTTT.

This clonotype is a singleton in its sample. The chain employs TRBV24-1 and TRBJ2-2; D unclear. CDR3 length: 16 amino acids. V was trimmed by 4 bases and J by 8 bases, leaving 19 bases between them. Looked up from germline, CDR1 is KGHDR and CDR2 is SFDVKD. CDR3 sequence (DNA): TGTGCCACCAGTGACGGACCGGGTAATGAAAAAGGGGAGCTGTTTTTT. Protein: CATSDGPGNEKGELFF.

This clonotype was picked up many times. The genes are TRBV7-9 and TRBJ2-5; D is unclear. Trimming cost V 2 bases and J 2 bases, with 6 bases left between them. This CDR3 has 13 amino acids. CDR1 is SEHNR and CDR2 is FQNEAQ in the germline V gene (reference sequence). The CDR3 reads CASSLRRQETQYF. Written as DNA, the CDR3 is TGTGCCAGCAGCTTACGCCGGCAAGAGACCCAGTACTTC.

V gene TRBV30 combines with J gene TRBJ2-7; D possibly matches TRBD1 or TRBD2 (5 bases each). Germline loops: CDR1 GTSNPN, CDR2 SVGIG (reference sequence). The CDR3 spans 16 residues. The germline V and J ends were trimmed by 0 bases and 2 bases, with 17 bases remaining between them. CDR3 in DNA: TGTGCCTGGAGTGTAGGAGTCGGGACGGTGGCCTACGAGCAGTACTTC. It yields the protein CAWSVGVGTVAYEQYF.

This clonotype was seen ten or more times. The chain joins TRBV29-1 to TRBJ2-7; D perhaps matches TRBD2 (6 bases). The germline V gene has CDR1 SQVTM and CDR2 ANQGSEA. This CDR3 region has 13 residues. With 0 bases removed from V and 4 bases from J, the gap between germline ends came to 10 bases. CDR3 sequence reads: CSVEDPGVYEQYF. CDR3 sequence (DNA): TGCAGCGTTGAAGATCCGGGGGTATACGAGCAGTACTTC.

This rearrangement joins TRBV11-3 to TRBJ1-1; a possible D gene is TRBD1 (6 bases). This CDR3 is 14 amino acids long. Germline V gene sequence: CDR1 SGHNT, CDR2 YENEEA. V dropped 6 bases and J dropped 4 bases, with 15 bases sitting between them. The CDR3 spells CASSIGGVGTEAFF. CDR3 coding DNA: TGTGCCAGCAGTATAGGGGGTGTGGGCACTGAAGCTTTCTTT.

The chain employs TRBV12-3 or TRBV12-4 and TRBJ1-3, with D possibly being TRBD1 (5 bases). Trimming removed 2 bases at V and 9 bases at J, with 8 bases between. The CDR3 is 12 amino acids. The CDR3 DNA reads as TGTGCCAGCAGTTTATTAAGGGGCACCATATATTTT. Its protein is CASSLLRGTIYF.

As concerns this clonotype: A much larger clone sits a single nucleotide away, making a read error possible. This rearrangement joins TRBV7-2 to TRBJ2-1; no firm D call. The CDR3 is 14 residues long. V lost 1 base to trimming and J lost 13 bases, with 17 bases between them. CDR1 is SGHTA and CDR2 is FQGNSA in the germline V gene. CDR3 amino acids: CASSLGSAGETQFF. The CDR3 DNA reads as TGTGCCAGCAGCTTAGGTTCCGCAGGAGAGACCCAGTTCTTC.

This clonotype has at least ten counts. The V call is TRBV6-6, the J call TRBJ1-6; TRBD1 might be the D (5 bases). CDR1 and CDR2 (germline): MNHNY, SVGAGI (reference sequence). Trimming pared 5 bases from V and 5 bases from J, leaving 10 bases between. The CDR3 length is 14 residues. CDR3 sequence: CASSNRGNNSPLHF. In DNA, the CDR3 is TGTGCCAGCAGTAATAGGGGAAATAATTCACCCCTCCACTTT.

A note on this clonotype: Since a much larger clone is just one base distant, this may be a read error. This chain links TRBV7-3 with TRBJ2-7, with 8 bases identical to TRBD1. Per the germline V gene, CDR1 is SGHTA and CDR2 is FQGTGA. CDR3 size: 16 residues. The CDR3 region has the DNA TGTGCCAACAGCTCCCCACAGGACAGGGCTAATGACGAGCAGTACTTC. It encodes CANSSPQDRANDEQYF.

This clonotype came up many times. V is TRBV2 and J is TRBJ1-4; possible D gene TRBD1, 5 bases. The germline V gene encodes CDR1 SNHLY and CDR2 FYNNEI. Trimming took off 3 bases at V and 9 bases at J, with 14 bases between the two ends. The CDR3 totals 14 residues. This CDR3 is CASSEGRGEKKLFF. CDR3 nucleotides: TGTGCCAGCAGTGAGGGAAGGGGCGAGAAAAAACTGTTTTTT. Looking up the rest from reference TRBV2 and TRBJ1-4 gives the full variable domain: EPEVTQTPSHQVTQMGQEVILRCVPISNHLYFYWYRQILGQKVEFLVSFYNNEISEKSEIFDDQFSVERPDGSNFTLKIRSTKLEDSAMYFCASSEGRGEKKLFFGSGTQLSVL.

J is TRBJ2-2 and V is TRBV7-2; 8 positions match TRBD2. Unmatched junction bases numbered 12, after V lost 5 bases and J lost 1 base. This CDR3 comprises 18 residues. Germline V gene data show CDR1 as SGHTA and CDR2 as FQGNSA. CDR3 in amino acids: CASSQSGGMGENTGELFF. The CDR3 nucleotides are TGTGCCAGCAGCCAGTCGGGAGGGATGGGGGAGAACACCGGGGAGCTGTTTTTT.

The chain links TRBV6-5 to TRBJ1-2, with TRBD1 identical over 7 bases. The CDR3 sequence is 15 residues long. The J segment lost 3 bases and the V segment lost 0 bases, leaving 4 bases of the junction unmatched. Germline V gene lookup returns CDR1 MNHEY and CDR2 SVGAGI. The CDR3 DNA follows: TGTGCCAGCAGTTACTCGATCGGGACAGACTATGGCTACACCTTC. Encoded protein: CASSYSIGTDYGYTF.

The chain joins TRBV5-1 to TRBJ2-3; D tentatively reads TRBD1 or TRBD2 (5 bases each). CDR3 length: 14 amino acids. Trimming removed 0 bases at V and 4 bases at J, with 9 bases between. Germline values: CDR1 SGHRS, CDR2 YFSETQ. CDR3 sequence: CASSLEGSADTQYF. The CDR3 DNA sequence: TGCGCCAGCAGCTTGGAGGGGAGCGCAGATACGCAGTATTTT. The full variable domain, with the rest looked up from reference TRBV5-1 and TRBJ2-3, is KAGVTQTPRYLIKTRGQQVTLSCSPISGHRSVSWYQQTPGQGLQFLFEYFSETQRNKGNFPGRFSGRQFSNSRSEMNVSTLELGDSALYLCASSLEGSADTQYFGPGTRLTVL.

About this clonotype: A much larger clone is a single base away; this may be a read error. The J gene is TRBJ2-7, the V gene TRBV15, with TRBD1 matching over 7 bases. V gave up 3 bases and J gave up 1 base; unmatched junction bases: 6. The germline gives CDR1 LNHNV, CDR2 YYDKDF (reference sequence). The length of the CDR3 is 15 residues. CDR3 in amino acids: CATSRDRNPSYEQYF. CDR3 DNA sequence: TGTGCCACCAGCAGGGACAGGAATCCGTCCTACGAGCAGTACTTC.

Notes on this clonotype: This clone may be a read error of a much larger clone one base away. CDR3 residues: CASSFGPYNSPLHF. In nucleotides, the CDR3 is TGTGCCAGCAGTTTTGGCCCCTATAATTCACCCCTCCACTTT. This chain connects TRBV2 to TRBJ1-6; D gene ambiguous. Trimming stripped 5 bases from V and 2 bases from J, with 7 bases between. The CDR3 consists of 14 residues. Germline V CDR1 and CDR2: SNHLY, FYNNEI.

A word on this clonotype: A read error may produce the germline difference seen at one junction end. This rearrangement joins TRBV7-6 to TRBJ2-5; unclear D gene. Germline loops: CDR1 SGHVS, CDR2 FNYEAQ. The CDR3 sequence is 12 residues long. The CDR3 nucleotides are TGTGCCAGCAGCTTAAGTGTGGAGATCCAGTACTTC. It codes for CASSLSVEIQYF.

This clonotype was seen repeatedly, ten times or more. Here the CDR3 DNA reads TGCGCCAGCAGGACCATGGACGGAGTAAATAATTCACCCCTCCACTTT. As protein: CASRTMDGVNNSPLHF. The chain couples TRBV10-2 to TRBJ1-6, with D uncertain. The V and J ends lost 6 bases and 5 bases respectively, with 17 bases between them. CDR1 and CDR2 (germline): WSHSY, SAAADI. The CDR3 spans 16 residues.

In the case of this clonotype: This may arise from a read error, as a much more abundant clone is one base away. This chain uses TRBV6-5 with TRBJ1-2, with a tentative D call TRBD1 (5 bases). CDR1 and CDR2 from the germline V gene are MNHEY and SVGAGI. The CDR3 has 13 amino acids. This CDR3 reads CASSSGHYYDYTF. The CDR3 DNA follows: TGTGCCAGCAGTTCAGGACACTACTATGACTACACCTTC.

This clonotype was observed at least ten times. The genes are TRBV20-1 and TRBJ1-1; 8 bases map to TRBD1. After removal of 3 bases from V and 0 bases from J, the junction contained 12 bases not matched to a gene. Germline V gene sequence: CDR1 DFQATT, CDR2 SNEGSKA (reference sequence). This CDR3 is built from 17 residues. The CDR3 here is CSASSGGTGVLNTEAFF. In DNA, the CDR3 is TGCAGTGCTAGTAGCGGTGGGACAGGTGTGTTGAACACTGAAGCTTTCTTT.

The chain combines TRBV11-3 with TRBJ2-2; no definite D call. Between the trimmed V and J ends, which lost 3 bases and 6 bases, there was a span of 17 bases. Per the germline V gene, CDR1 is SGHNT and CDR2 is YENEEA. The CDR3 extends over 16 amino acids. The chain's CDR3 is CASSFFAVGNSGELFF. CDR3 DNA sequence: TGTGCCAGCAGCTTCTTTGCGGTAGGGAATTCCGGGGAGCTGTTTTTT. Complete variable domain (other parts from reference TRBV11-3 and TRBJ2-2): EAGVVQSPRYKIIEKKQPVAFWCNPISGHNTLYWYLQNLGQGPELLIRYENEEAVDDSQLPKDRFSAERLKGVDSTLKIQPAELGDSAVYLCASSFFAVGNSGELFFGEGSRLTVL.

Ten or more counts support this clonotype. DNA for the CDR3: TGTGCCAGTAGACGACAGGGTGTAAGCGAGCAGTACTTC. As protein: CASRRQGVSEQYF. The chain links TRBV19 to TRBJ2-7, with 7 bases identical to TRBD1. V lost 6 bases and J lost 6; bases outside the gene matches: 8. Germline CDR1 LNHDA, CDR2 SQIVND (reference sequence). This CDR3 comprises 13 residues.

Details on this clonotype: A read error is possible here, since a much larger clone lies one base away. The chain couples TRBV12-3 or TRBV12-4 to TRBJ2-5, with D perhaps TRBD2 (6 bases). The CDR3 consists of 14 residues. For the CDR3, the DNA is TGTGCCAGCAGTTTGGGGAGGAGCCCCGAGACCCAGTGCTTC. Translating gives CASSLGRSPETQCF.

This chain uses TRBV29-1 with TRBJ2-7, with a possible D match to TRBD1 (5 bases). Between the trimmed V and J ends, which lost 7 bases and 3 bases, there was a span of 13 bases. The germline V gene encodes CDR1 SQVTM and CDR2 ANQGSEA. This CDR3 has 12 residues. Written as DNA, the CDR3 is TGCAGCGCCGAAGAGCAGGGCTACGAGCAGTACTTC. Protein sequence: CSAEEQGYEQYF.

The chain couples TRBV15 to TRBJ1-5; no reliable D call. The ends were cut back, 5 bases at V and 4 bases at J, with 18 bases in the middle. The CDR3 is made up of 16 amino acids. CDR1 is LNHNV, CDR2 YYDKDF, per germline (reference sequence). The CDR3 region has the DNA TGTGCCACCAGCGTACGCGCTTCGACACATAATCAGCCCCAGCATTTT. Amino acids: CATSVRASTHNQPQHF.

V and J are TRBV27 and TRBJ2-7, with D perhaps assigned TRBD1 or TRBD2 (5 bases each). The CDR3 spans 20 residues. V lost 4 bases, J lost 0 bases, and 28 bases lay in between. Germline values: CDR1 MNHEY, CDR2 SMNVEV (reference sequence). In nucleotides, the CDR3 is TGTGCCAGCAGTTCCCTAACCATTATCCGGGGCAGGATTAGCTCCTACGAGCAGTACTTC. Protein sequence: CASSSLTIIRGRISSYEQYF.

This rearrangement joins TRBV6-2 or TRBV6-3 to TRBJ1-4, with D maybe TRBD1 (6 bases). CDR1 MNHEY and CDR2 SVGEGT come from the germline V gene. With 0 bases removed from V and 10 bases from J, the gap between germline ends came to 12 bases. The CDR3 has 14 residues. This chain's CDR3 is CASSYSGTSGKLFF. CDR3 bases: TGTGCCAGCAGTTACTCGGGGACATCCGGAAAACTGTTTTTT.

V and J are TRBV7-6 and TRBJ2-7, with D perhaps given as TRBD1 or TRBD2 (5 bases each). With the DNA end fitting TRBJ2-1 better, the J assignment may be wrong. The germline gives CDR1 SGHVS, CDR2 FNYEAQ. The CDR3 contains 14 residues. CDR3 residues: CASSLPPGHNEQFF. CDR3 sequence (DNA): TGTGCCAGCAGCCTCCCTCCGGGACACAATGAGCAGTTCTTC.

This clonotype was picked up a small number of times. The chain employs TRBV7-3 and TRBJ1-4; D call uncertain. The CDR3 runs 14 residues. From germline, CDR1 is SGHTA and CDR2 FQGTGA. Trimming stripped 0 bases from V and 5 bases from J, with 7 bases between. The DNA for the CDR3 is TGTGCCAGCAGCTTAACGCCCTACAATGAAAAACTGTTTTTT. Its translation is CASSLTPYNEKLFF.